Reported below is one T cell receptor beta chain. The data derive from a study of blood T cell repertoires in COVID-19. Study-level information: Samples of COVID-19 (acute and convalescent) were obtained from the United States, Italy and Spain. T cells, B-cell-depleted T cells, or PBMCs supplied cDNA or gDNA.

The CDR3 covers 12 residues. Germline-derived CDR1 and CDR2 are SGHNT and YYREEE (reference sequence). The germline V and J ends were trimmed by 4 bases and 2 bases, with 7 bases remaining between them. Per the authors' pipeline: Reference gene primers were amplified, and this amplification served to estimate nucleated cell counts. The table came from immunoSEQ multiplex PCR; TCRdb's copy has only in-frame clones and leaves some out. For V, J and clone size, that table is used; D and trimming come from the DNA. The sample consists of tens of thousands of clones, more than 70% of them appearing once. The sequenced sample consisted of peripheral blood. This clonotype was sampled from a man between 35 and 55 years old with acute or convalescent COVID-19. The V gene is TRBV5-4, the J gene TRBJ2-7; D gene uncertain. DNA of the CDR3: TGTGCCAGCAGCAGCAAAACCTACGAGCAGTACTTC. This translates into CASSSKTYEQYF.